Listed below are T cell receptor beta chains from one sample, sequenced in a study of blood T cell repertoires in COVID-19. Sequenced by immunoSEQ multiplex PCR; TCRdb stores in-frame clones only, minus some. Here the sample spans approximately 250,000 clones, around 90% being singletons. The source material was PBMCs or T cells enriched from blood (not recorded which). These receptors were collected from a woman aged 30 to 39 with acute COVID-19. CDR3s include the opening cysteine and the closing phenylalanine or tryptophan. The size field is filled for only some rows; it gives once, few, many or a size class.

V gene	clone size	CDR3 protein
TRBV29-1	NA	CSVEPGTQNTNIQYF
TRBV18	NA	CASSQDRGPLNEKLFF
TRBV27	NA	CASSPRQGETQYF
TRBV27	NA	CASSSRQVVRYNSPLHF
TRBV19	NA	CASSIQQGTGELFF
TRBV28	NA	CASSLSPTSGRGNEQFF
TRBV28	NA	CASSLWSMASTDTQYF
TRBV28	once	CASSRSGGNTEAFF
TRBV19	NA	CASSWGGNTEAFF
TRBV18	NA	CASSPSRGTDEQYF
TRBV9	NA	CASSVGGHLEFQNEQFF
TRBV9	NA	CASSGRGGETDTQYF
TRBV7-9	few	CASSPNGYGNSPLHF
TRBV11-1	NA	CASSPRGFTEAFF
TRBV28	NA	CAIWGGMGTYEQYF
TRBV3-1/TRBV3-2	once	CASSLTTNEKLFF
TRBV7-9	NA	CASSLDDGFRQFF
TRBV27	NA	CASSFNRDSPLHF
TRBV10-3	NA	CATTPQGVNTEAFF
TRBV7-3	NA	CASSPRQGFETQYF
TRBV27	NA	CASSPRGLGGNQPQHF
TRBV12-5	few	CASMVVRGKDTEAFF
TRBV28	NA	CASSIGQGPLYGYTF
TRBV29-1	NA	CSVEIAGDNEQFF
TRBV11-2	once	CASSQLGFAGELFF
TRBV2	NA	CASSVGLAGDEQYF
TRBV29-1	NA	CSVESSGTFTDTQYF
TRBV7-8	NA	CASSNANWGGTREQYF
TRBV4-1	NA	CASSQEGVLSYEQYF
TRBV5-1	NA	CASSLVGQGYGNTIYF
TRBV7-2	NA	CASSLPSGDNEQFF
TRBV21-1	NA	CASSKVGSGRAVEQFF
TRBV28	NA	CASTPGTGAEKLFF
TRBV5-4	NA	CASSRRGAGGFYEQYF
TRBV28	NA	CATWRGQGYTF
TRBV7-6	NA	CASSENQGNWGGELFF
TRBV9	NA	CASSDTDRDFTNTQYF
TRBV19	NA	CASSMRGGQGGQPQHF
TRBV28	NA	CASRNQGSGNTIYF
TRBV12-3/TRBV12-4	NA	CASSWGRYNEQFF
TRBV6-5	NA	CATKRTGGVTEAFF